The 8 T cell receptor beta chains presented below share a single source sample, sequenced in a study of T cell changes during pregnancy in multiple sclerosis (dated by TCRdb to the late 2010s). Receptor amplification or capture employed the immunoSEQ multiplex PCR assay. Held by TCRdb, this immuneACCESS table contains in-frame sequences only and omits some clones. Under half of the omission traces to an unresolved V gene where checked; the cause of the rest is unknown. The sample table contains around 42,000 clones; only one count was recorded for 80% to 90% of them. Roughly 5% of the sample is taken by the ten largest. This specimen consisted of peripheral blood, obtained in the first trimester of pregnancy. The receptors derive from a female donor in good health, enrolled as a control in a pregnancy study.

The CDR3 region has the DNA TGTGCCAGCAGGCCGGCGGGGGAAAAACTGTTTTTT. Translation: CASRPAGEKLFF. This chain uses TRBV28 with TRBJ1-4; D unresolved. Germline V gene data show CDR1 as MDHEN and CDR2 as SYDVKM. CDR3 length: 12 residues. Trimming removed 6 bases at V and 8 bases at J, with 10 bases between.

This chain joins TRBV7-3 and TRBJ2-2; TRBD2 aligns across 9 bases. The CDR3 runs to 18 residues. Trimming at V came to 2 bases and at J to 0 bases, leaving 7 bases not matched to a gene. Germline V CDR1 and CDR2: SGHTA, FQGTGA. CDR3 loop: CASSLGGSGSANTGELFF. The CDR3 coding sequence is TGTGCCAGCAGCTTAGGCGGTAGCGGGAGCGCGAACACCGGGGAGCTGTTTTTT.

The chain has TRBV18 and TRBJ1-2, with D perhaps matching TRBD1 (6 bases). From germline, CDR1 is KGHSH and CDR2 LQKENI. Trimming pared 2 bases from V and 4 bases from J, leaving 11 bases between. CDR3 length: 14 amino acids. The CDR3 bases are TGTGCCAGCTCACCAGCAGGGGAAGTCTATGGCTACACCTTC. This translates into CASSPAGEVYGYTF.

The chain recombines TRBV18 with TRBJ1-6; TRBD1 is a possible D gene (5 bases). V was shortened by 2 bases and J by 7 bases, with 9 bases between the two germline ends. In germline, CDR1 is KGHSH, CDR2 LQKENI. The CDR3 is 14 amino acids. CDR3 coding DNA: TGTGCCAGCTCACCAGTCGGGGGAAATTCACCCCTCCACTTT. It specifies CASSPVGGNSPLHF.

This chain links TRBV4-3 with TRBJ2-3, with 9 nucleotides matching TRBD2. This CDR3 region has 16 residues. Per germline, CDR1 LGHNA and CDR2 YSLEER. With V trimmed by 1 base and J by 2 bases, 4 bases remained unmatched. CDR3 residues: CASSQASGKLTDTQYF. As DNA, the CDR3 is TGCGCCAGCAGCCAAGCTAGCGGGAAGCTCACAGATACGCAGTATTTT.

CDR3 loop: CASSSGLGSDEQFF. For the CDR3, the DNA is TGTGCCAGCAGTTCGGGACTAGGGTCGGATGAGCAGTTCTTC. V usage is TRBV6-5 and J usage is TRBJ2-1; 8 nucleotides agree with TRBD2. The CDR3 consists of 14 residues. V lost 4 bases to trimming and J lost 8 bases; unmatched junction nucleotides: 7. Germline V gene lookup returns CDR1 MNHEY and CDR2 SVGAGI.

The chain links TRBV4-1 to TRBJ2-3; tentatively, D is TRBD1 (5 bases). The germline CDR1 and CDR2 sequences are MGHRA and YSYEKL. The V end was cut by 4 bases, the J end by 5 bases, with 19 bases between. The CDR3 has 16 residues. The CDR3 DNA reads as TGCGCCAGCAGCCCGATCGGTTATGGGGCGGTAGATACGCAGTATTTT. Its translation: CASSPIGYGAVDTQYF.

This clone came up once. J is TRBJ1-1 and V is TRBV6-5, with TRBD1 matching over 7 bases. The trim removed 2 bases at V and 7 bases at J, leaving 4 bases unmatched. Germline V lookup: CDR1 MNHEY, CDR2 SVGAGI. The CDR3 is 13 residues long. This CDR3 is CASSYRQGGEAFF. CDR3 nucleotides: TGTGCCAGCAGTTACCGACAGGGCGGTGAAGCTTTCTTT.